Listed below are T cell receptor beta chains from one sample, sequenced in a study of a mutant IDH1 vaccine in newly diagnosed glioma. Sequencing was performed with immunoSEQ multiplex PCR; in TCRdb, only in-frame clones are kept and a portion is missing. The table shows about 32,000 clones, with 80% occurring only once. These receptors have no known antigen. The source material was PBMCs, sampled from a glioma patient whose treatment included an IDH1 peptide vaccine. The receptors were sampled from a man aged 40-49 years with glioma. Some clones in this sample may be carry-over from other donors' samples. The CDR3 runs from the conserved cysteine through the conserved F or W. Each record gives: clone size, V gene, J gene, D gene, CDR3 protein, CDR3 DNA. The D gene is left open where the match is weak. For some rows the clone size is stated as once, few or many, or as a class when expanded; others skip it.

.	TRBV7-2	TRBJ1-2	TRBD1	CASMPGGGHYGYTF	TGTGCCAGCATGCCAGGAGGGGGCCACTATGGCTACACCTTC
.	TRBV5-6	TRBJ1-4	TRBD1	CASSSRDRAVDNEKLFF	TGTGCCAGCAGCTCCCGGGACAGGGCTGTGGATAATGAAAAACTGTTTTTT
.	TRBV27	TRBJ1-2	TRBD1	CATTGQGDNGYTF	TGTGCCACCACCGGACAGGGGGATAATGGCTACACCTTC
once	TRBV7-8	TRBJ1-5	TRBD1	CASSGPGQGAVGQHF	TGTGCCAGCAGCGGCCCGGGACAGGGAGCGGTGGGGCAGCATTTT
.	TRBV9	TRBJ2-3	.	CASSARPGTSTDTQYF	TGTGCCAGCAGCGCGCGACCCGGGACTAGCACAGATACGCAGTATTTT
.	TRBV18	TRBJ2-2	.	CASSPGQNTGELFF	TGTGCCAGCTCACCTGGCCAAAACACCGGGGAGCTGTTTTTT
.	TRBV11-2	TRBJ1-2	.	CASSLTGRSEGAYGYTF	TGTGCCAGCAGCCTCACCGGGCGCTCCGAAGGGGCTTATGGCTACACCTTC
once	TRBV6-5	TRBJ1-2	TRBD1	CASSRGQGSYGYTF	TGTGCCAGCAGTCGGGGACAGGGGAGCTATGGCTACACCTTC
once	TRBV5-1	TRBJ2-2	.	CASSPGGAEDRELFF	TGCGCCAGCAGCCCTGGGGGGGCCGAGGACAGGGAGCTGTTTTTT
.	TRBV5-1	TRBJ1-1	.	CASSGEGRGNTEAFF	TGCGCCAGCAGCGGGGAGGGCAGGGGGAACACTGAAGCTTTCTTT
.	TRBV18	TRBJ2-5	.	CASSQAGETQYF	TGTGCCAGCTCACAGGCGGGGGAGACCCAGTACTTC
.	TRBV5-6	TRBJ1-1	.	CASSLVGTVTEAFF	TGTGCCAGCAGCTTGGTGGGGACTGTGACTGAAGCTTTCTTT
few	TRBV6-4	TRBJ2-3	TRBD2	CASSGTSGADTQYF	TGTGCCAGCAGTGGGACTAGCGGGGCAGATACGCAGTATTTT